Each of the 27 T cell receptor beta chains below was sequenced from the same sample in a study of T cell responses to AZD1222 COVID-19 vaccine. Generated by immunoSEQ multiplex PCR, the TCRdb table keeps only in-frame clones and is missing some. The sample yields some 150,000 clones, 88% seen once. Source: peripheral blood, taken 28 days after the second dose of the MenACWY control vaccine. The receptors derive from an adult who received the MenACWY meningococcal vaccine as a control.

V usage is TRBV9 and J usage is TRBJ2-3; 12 nucleotides match TRBD2. Germline CDR1 and CDR2: SGDLS and YYNGEE. With V trimmed by 0 bases and J by 6 bases, 8 bases remained unmatched. The CDR3 contains 17 residues. The chain's CDR3 is CASSVEASGGAWDTQYF. DNA for the CDR3: TGTGCCAGCAGCGTAGAGGCTAGCGGGGGGGCTTGGGATACGCAGTATTTT.

J is TRBJ2-2 and V is TRBV4-2; D unresolved. The CDR3 has 14 amino acids. Trimming pared 4 bases from V and 4 bases from J, leaving 10 bases between. The V gene's germline CDR1 is LGHNA and CDR2 YNFKEQ. The chain's CDR3 is CASSRAVGTGELFF. The CDR3 DNA is TGTGCCAGCAGCCGGGCGGTAGGCACCGGGGAGCTGTTTTTT.

The J gene is TRBJ2-3, the V gene TRBV6-2 or TRBV6-3; tentative D call: TRBD1 (8 bases). Germline V CDR1 and CDR2: MNHEY, SVGEGT. The CDR3 is 16 amino acids. Trimming removed 2 bases at V and 6 bases at J, with 18 bases between. The CDR3 coding sequence is TGTGCCAGCAGTTACCCTCCCGGACAGGGAGGGGATACGCAGTATTTT. It translates to CASSYPPGQGGDTQYF.

The V gene is TRBV4-1, the J gene TRBJ2-1, with a possible D match to TRBD2 (5 bases). CDR1 MGHRA and CDR2 YSYEKL come from the germline V gene. This CDR3 spans 13 amino acids. Trimming took 2 bases from V and 9 from J, leaving 11 bases between them. The CDR3 loop is CASSQTLAIEQFF. In nucleotides, the CDR3 is TGCGCCAGCAGCCAAACCCTAGCAATTGAGCAGTTCTTC.

The chain couples TRBV7-2 to TRBJ2-7; tentative D call: TRBD1 (5 bases). V dropped 2 bases and J dropped 4 bases, with 15 bases sitting between them. The germline V gene has CDR1 SGHTA and CDR2 FQGNSA. The CDR3 covers 15 residues. The CDR3 coding sequence is TGTGCCAGCAGCTTATCGGACAATACAAGATACGAGCAGTACTTC. Amino acid sequence: CASSLSDNTRYEQYF.

This clone was counted a few times. V gene TRBV7-8 combines with J gene TRBJ2-2; 15 bases align to TRBD2. With V trimmed by 5 bases and J by 0 bases, 4 bases remained unmatched. CDR3 length: 18 amino acids. Per germline, CDR1 SGHVS and CDR2 FQNEAQ. In nucleotides, the CDR3 is TGTGCCAGCAGCCGGACTAGCGGGAGGGCCGCGAACACCGGGGAGCTGTTTTTT. Encoded protein: CASSRTSGRAANTGELFF.

V gene TRBV7-2 combines with J gene TRBJ1-5, with D hard to call. The V end lost 5 bases, the J end lost 7 bases, and 18 bases lay between the germline ends. This CDR3 has 15 amino acids. Germline CDR1 reads SGHTA; CDR2 reads FQGNSA. CDR3 in DNA: TGTGCCAGCAGCCCGAATGCCGGGTTTGACCAGCCCCAGCATTTT. It encodes CASSPNAGFDQPQHF.

This clone was recorded only once. This chain joins TRBV5-1 and TRBJ1-5; 8 nucleotides agree with TRBD1. The CDR3 totals 15 residues. J was trimmed by 4 bases and V by 0 bases; bases with no gene match: 3. CDR1 and CDR2 (germline): SGHRS, YFSETQ. The CDR3 here is CASSLDRGRNQPQHF. The CDR3 bases are TGCGCCAGCAGCTTGGACAGGGGGAGAAATCAGCCCCAGCATTTT.

The rearrangement uses TRBV5-6 and TRBJ1-1, with D possibly matching TRBD1 (5 bases). Germline loops: CDR1 SGHDT, CDR2 YYEEEE. V was shortened by 5 bases and J by 1 base, with 9 bases between the two germline ends. This CDR3 comprises 13 residues. CDR3 nucleotide sequence: TGTGCCAGCAGTTTTCAGGGGAACACTGAAGCTTTCTTT. Protein product: CASSFQGNTEAFF.

This clone was counted a few times. V gene TRBV28 combines with J gene TRBJ2-7; no clear D. The CDR3 is 13 amino acids. CDR1 and CDR2 (germline): MDHEN, SYDVKM. V was shortened by 10 bases and J by 0 bases, with 13 bases between the two germline ends. The CDR3 region is CATLTRLSYEQYF. The CDR3 region has the DNA TGTGCCACACTAACGAGGCTCTCCTACGAGCAGTACTTC.

This clone occurred once. The genes are TRBV5-1 and TRBJ2-6; D uncertain. The CDR3 runs 15 residues. Trimming removed 4 bases at V and 0 bases at J, with 8 bases between. Germline assignment: CDR1 SGHRS and CDR2 YFSETQ. In DNA, the CDR3 is TGCGCCAGCAGCCCACTTGTCTCTGGGGCCAACGTCCTGACTTTC. It specifies CASSPLVSGANVLTF.

The chain recombines TRBV11-3 with TRBJ1-1; TRBD1 matches at 11 bases. V was clipped by 6 bases and J by 0 bases; unmatched bases: 6. The CDR3 covers 16 residues. Looked up from germline, CDR1 is SGHNT and CDR2 is YENEEA. CDR3 in amino acids: CASSPDRGLLNTEAFF. In DNA form, the CDR3 reads TGTGCCAGCAGTCCGGACAGGGGGCTCCTGAACACTGAAGCTTTCTTT. Complete variable domain (other parts from reference TRBV11-3 and TRBJ1-1): EAGVVQSPRYKIIEKKQPVAFWCNPISGHNTLYWYLQNLGQGPELLIRYENEEAVDDSQLPKDRFSAERLKGVDSTLKIQPAELGDSAVYLCASSPDRGLLNTEAFFGQGTRLTVV.

This chain links TRBV28 with TRBJ2-1, with D perhaps TRBD2 (5 bases). Per the germline V gene, CDR1 is MDHEN and CDR2 is SYDVKM. V shed 5 bases and J shed 0 bases, with 14 bases lying between them. CDR3 size: 16 residues. In DNA, the CDR3 is TGTGCCAGCAGTGGGTACCTAGCAAGCTCCTACAATGAGCAGTTCTTC. Protein: CASSGYLASSYNEQFF.

The V and J genes are TRBV6-5 and TRBJ1-2; D is unclear. The CDR3 is made up of 14 amino acids. V was clipped by 0 bases and J by 3 bases, with 8 bases between them. Germline CDR1 MNHEY, CDR2 SVGAGI. The CDR3 nucleotides read TGTGCCAGCAGTTACTCCGGGAGGGACTATGGCTACACCTTC. Residues: CASSYSGRDYGYTF.

This chain joins TRBV7-2 and TRBJ2-5; 8 positions match TRBD1. The germline CDR1 and CDR2 sequences are SGHTA and FQGNSA. This CDR3 comprises 16 residues. V was clipped by 5 bases and J by 5 bases; unmatched bases: 13. CDR3 in amino acids: CASSLLTGQDRETQYF. The CDR3 DNA follows: TGTGCCAGCAGCCTACTTACGGGACAGGATAGGGAGACCCAGTACTTC.

This chain uses TRBV5-1 with TRBJ1-6, with 7 bases lining up with TRBD1. J gave up 6 bases and V 3 bases, and 9 bases lay outside the gene matches. Germline CDR1 and CDR2: SGHRS and YFSETQ. The CDR3 consists of 16 residues. The CDR3 DNA is TGCGCCAGCAGCTCGACGGCAGGGGGTATTAATTCACCCCTCCACTTT. The encoded protein is CASSSTAGGINSPLHF.

The chain joins TRBV30 to TRBJ1-5, with D hard to call. The CDR3 consists of 14 residues. Per the germline V gene, CDR1 is GTSNPN and CDR2 is SVGIG (reference sequence). V lost 2 bases and J lost 3, with 11 bases in between. CDR3 nucleotides: TGTGCCTGGAGTCGTTGGGGAGACAATCAGCCCCAGCATTTT. It codes for CAWSRWGDNQPQHF. The variable domain in full, with the rest retrieved from reference TRBV30 and TRBJ1-5, is SQTIHQWPATLVQPVGSPLSLECTVEGTSNPNLYWYRQAAGRGLQLLFYSVGIGQISSEVPQNLSASRPQDRQFILSSKKLLLSDSGFYLCAWSRWGDNQPQHFGDGTRLSIL.

V is TRBV9 and J is TRBJ2-3; 15 bases are shared with TRBD2. In germline, CDR1 is SGDLS, CDR2 YYNGEE. The CDR3 has 17 amino acids. The J segment lost 6 bases and the V segment lost 2 bases, leaving 7 bases of the junction unmatched. The CDR3 is CASSVEGLAGGLDTQYF. The CDR3 DNA follows: TGTGCCAGCAGCGTTGAAGGACTAGCGGGGGGGCTGGATACGCAGTATTTT.

The chain has TRBV5-8 and TRBJ1-1; D is ambiguous. Per germline, CDR1 SGHTS and CDR2 YDEGEE. Trimming cost V 1 base and J 2 bases, with 6 bases left between them. The CDR3 totals 13 residues. The CDR3 sequence is CASSLRLNTEAFF. The CDR3 coding sequence is TGTGCCAGCAGCTTGAGGTTAAACACTGAAGCTTTCTTT.

The chain has TRBV11-2 and TRBJ1-2; TRBD1 aligns across 7 bases. This CDR3 is 15 amino acids long. From germline, CDR1 is SGHAT and CDR2 FQNNGV. V was clipped by 4 bases and J by 5 bases; unmatched bases: 10. The CDR3 bases are TGTGCCAGCAGCTCTCGGACAGGCCGTGGGTATGGCTACACCTTC. Residues: CASSSRTGRGYGYTF.

This clone was counted a few times. The CDR3 region has the DNA TGCGCCAGCAGCCAAGAACAGGGCCGCACTGAAGCTTTCTTT. Translating gives CASSQEQGRTEAFF. The chain uses TRBV4-3 and TRBJ1-1; possibly TRBD1 for D (6 bases). CDR3 length equals 14 residues. Germline CDR1 and CDR2: LGHNA and YSLEER. The germline V and J ends were trimmed by 0 bases and 4 bases, with 9 bases remaining between them.

Of note for this clone: Other DNA sequences within the sample encode an identical CDR3. V is TRBV6-5 and J is TRBJ1-6; perhaps TRBD1 as D (5 bases). The V gene lost 2 bases and the J gene lost 8 bases, with 7 bases spanning the gap. Germline CDR1 and CDR2: MNHEY and SVGAGI. The CDR3 has 13 amino acids. CDR3 in DNA: TGTGCCAGCAGTTACCAGGGAGATTCACCCCTCCACTTT. Translating gives CASSYQGDSPLHF.

This clone has a single count. The chain combines TRBV7-2 with TRBJ1-1, with D perhaps matching TRBD1 (5 bases). V was shortened by 1 base and J by 5 bases, with 14 bases between the two germline ends. The CDR3 length is 15 residues. Germline lookup yields CDR1 SGHTA and CDR2 FQGNSA. The chain's CDR3 is CASSLVTGGGTEAFF. The CDR3 nucleotides are TGTGCCAGCAGCTTAGTAACAGGCGGAGGGACTGAAGCTTTCTTT.

The V and J genes are TRBV27 and TRBJ1-5; D may be TRBD1 (5 bases). This CDR3 comprises 15 residues. V was cut by 6 bases and J by 2 bases, with 14 bases left in between. Per the germline V gene, CDR1 is MNHEY and CDR2 is SMNVEV (reference sequence). This CDR3 is CASRPLRDGNQPQHF. The CDR3 DNA is TGTGCCAGCAGACCTCTCCGGGACGGCAATCAGCCCCAGCATTTT.

The chain combines TRBV4-2 with TRBJ2-7, with a weak D call TRBD1 (6 bases). Germline lookup yields CDR1 LGHNA and CDR2 YNFKEQ. The CDR3 consists of 15 residues. Trimming pared 2 bases from V and 2 bases from J, leaving 13 bases between. The CDR3 bases are TGTGCCAGCAGCCAACATGGACAGCAAGCCTACGAGCAGTACTTC. This codes for CASSQHGQQAYEQYF.

The CDR3 DNA reads as TGTGCCAGCAGCCTGGGACGGATAATGTGGTCTGGGGCCAACGTCCTGACTTTC. Its translation is CASSLGRIMWSGANVLTF. The rearrangement joins TRBV3-1 (or the pseudogene TRBV3-2) to TRBJ2-6; the D gene could be TRBD1 or TRBD2 (5 bases each). Germline CDR1 LGHDT, CDR2 YNNKEL (reference sequence). The ends were cut back, 4 bases at V and 1 base at J, with 17 bases in the middle. CDR3 length: 18 amino acids.

V gene TRBV7-8 combines with J gene TRBJ1-3; 7 bases align to TRBD1. The CDR3 extends over 17 amino acids. Germline loops: CDR1 SGHVS, CDR2 FQNEAQ. J was trimmed by 2 bases and V by 4 bases; bases with no gene match: 11. In DNA form, the CDR3 reads TGTGCCAGCAGCTCGCGCCTATCCGACAGGGCTGGAAACACCATATATTTT. This sequence encodes CASSSRLSDRAGNTIYF.